A selection of T cell receptor beta chains follows, all from one sample in a study of OX40 agonist ivuxolimab in advanced cancers. Method: immunoSEQ multiplex PCR; TCRdb's copy keeps in-frame clones and lacks some. The sample shows about 24,000 clones, roughly 75% of them seen only once. Here the sequenced sample was CD4+ or CD8+ T cells sorted from blood, taken in a trial of the OX40 agonist ivuxolimab. The receptor set was obtained from an adult with an advanced solid tumor such as melanoma, head and neck, liver or kidney cancer. Each CDR3 is given without its conserved first and last residue. Each record gives: clone size, V gene, CDR3 protein. Size tells how often a clone was seen (once, few, many) or the class of an expanded clone, and some rows leave it out.

size: -; V: TRBV7-9; CDR3: ASSLAGAIAEAF
size: -; V: TRBV6-5; CDR3: ASRRQGLGYGYT
size: -; V: TRBV9; CDR3: ASSSRGGKESNEQF
size: -; V: TRBV6-4; CDR3: ASTPGGFSGNTIY
size: -; V: TRBV7-8; CDR3: ASGVAGGSSNEQF
size: -; V: TRBV5-8; CDR3: ASSLAGGKLF
size: -; V: TRBV27; CDR3: ASSLQGAVSTEAF
size: -; V: TRBV15; CDR3: ATSRRQGGNSPLH
size: -; V: TRBV29-1; CDR3: SVEGQGRRETQY
size: -; V: TRBV6-5; CDR3: ASSYHIQQETQY
size: few; V: TRBV28; CDR3: ASSLLTYGNTIY
size: -; V: TRBV27; CDR3: ASSLGPDRVYEQY
size: -; V: TRBV5-6; CDR3: ASSLALGPGPGETQY
size: -; V: TRBV9; CDR3: ASSSVAIASGANVLT
size: medium-sized; V: TRBV19; CDR3: ASSAGTSGVYEQY
size: -; V: TRBV28; CDR3: ASSLPGSIGYEQY
size: -; V: TRBV7-2; CDR3: ASSLARHTEAF
size: -; V: TRBV28; CDR3: AGAGGNQPQH
size: -; V: TRBV25-1; CDR3: ASSLGGHSGNTIY
size: -; V: TRBV5-1; CDR3: ASSFGQPFGAEAF
size: -; V: TRBV7-4; CDR3: ASSLDDRPNYGYT
size: -; V: TRBV6-5; CDR3: ASQSRGANYGYT
size: -; V: TRBV11-2; CDR3: ASSLVFGQIGTEAF